The rows below give T cell receptor beta chains drawn from one sample of a study of T cell responses to AZD1222 COVID-19 vaccine. Produced via immunoSEQ multiplex PCR; TCRdb's table is partial and in-frame only. The sample gives approximately 170,000 clones, around 87% of which show up once; roughly 6.9% is in the top ten. Here the sequenced sample was peripheral blood, taken on day 0 of AZD1222 vaccination. The receptors derive from an adult in good health. CDR3s include the opening cysteine and the closing phenylalanine or tryptophan. Fields, in order: V gene, D gene, J gene, clone size, CDR3 protein, CDR3 DNA. A D gene is named only where the DNA matches it firmly. Rows give clone size only sometimes, using once, few, many, or a class for an expanded clone.

v_gene: TRBV7-9
d_gene: .
j_gene: TRBJ2-5
abundance: once
CDR3aa: CASSETDHSKETQYF
CDR3nt: TGTGCCAGCAGCGAGACGGACCATTCGAAAGAGACCCAGTACTTC

v_gene: TRBV4-3
d_gene: TRBD1
j_gene: TRBJ1-3
abundance: .
CDR3aa: CASSPGQGLISGNTIYF
CDR3nt: TGCGCCAGCAGCCCAGGACAGGGACTCATCTCTGGAAACACCATATATTTT

v_gene: TRBV10-3
d_gene: .
j_gene: TRBJ1-2
abundance: .
CDR3aa: CAISPTGTVNYGYTF
CDR3nt: TGTGCCATCAGTCCAACTGGGACGGTGAACTATGGCTACACCTTC

v_gene: TRBV18
d_gene: TRBD1
j_gene: TRBJ2-3
abundance: .
CDR3aa: CASSIGQGSTDTQYF
CDR3nt: TGTGCCAGCTCAATAGGACAGGGGAGCACAGATACGCAGTATTTT

v_gene: TRBV6-5
d_gene: .
j_gene: TRBJ2-7
abundance: once
CDR3aa: CASSYSRLGTEQYF
CDR3nt: TGTGCCAGCAGTTACTCGAGACTCGGCACCGAGCAGTACTTC

v_gene: TRBV6-2/TRBV6-3
d_gene: .
j_gene: TRBJ1-2
abundance: .
CDR3aa: CASSQSQTAGYTF
CDR3nt: TGTGCCAGCAGTCAATCCCAGACAGCTGGCTACACCTTC

v_gene: TRBV7-8
d_gene: .
j_gene: TRBJ1-2
abundance: .
CDR3aa: CASSLVVSSLGGYTF
CDR3nt: TGTGCCAGCAGCTTAGTGGTCTCATCCTTAGGGGGCTACACCTTC

v_gene: TRBV29-1
d_gene: TRBD1
j_gene: TRBJ2-7
abundance: .
CDR3aa: CSVETGGTYEQYF
CDR3nt: TGCAGCGTCGAGACAGGGGGGACCTACGAGCAGTACTTC

v_gene: TRBV11-2
d_gene: TRBD1
j_gene: TRBJ1-3
abundance: .
CDR3aa: CASSLRTLDRGLGNTIYF
CDR3nt: TGTGCCAGCAGCTTAAGGACCTTGGACAGGGGGCTTGGAAACACCATATATTTT

v_gene: TRBV9
d_gene: TRBD1
j_gene: TRBJ2-7
abundance: .
CDR3aa: CASSVGQGEAYEQYF
CDR3nt: TGTGCCAGCAGCGTCGGACAGGGGGAGGCCTACGAGCAGTACTTC

v_gene: TRBV2
d_gene: .
j_gene: TRBJ2-3
abundance: .
CDR3aa: CASSAEGTDTQYF
CDR3nt: TGTGCCAGCAGTGCGGAGGGCACAGATACGCAGTATTTT

v_gene: TRBV29-1
d_gene: TRBD1
j_gene: TRBJ2-5
abundance: .
CDR3aa: CSVNRDRALQETQYF
CDR3nt: TGCAGCGTAAACCGGGACAGGGCCCTCCAAGAGACCCAGTACTTC

v_gene: TRBV7-3
d_gene: .
j_gene: TRBJ2-2
abundance: .
CDR3aa: CASSPHGTGNTGELFF
CDR3nt: TGTGCCAGCAGCCCTCACGGGACGGGCAACACCGGGGAGCTGTTTTTT

v_gene: TRBV7-2
d_gene: .
j_gene: TRBJ2-1
abundance: once
CDR3aa: CASSLAGSSNNEQFF
CDR3nt: TGTGCCAGCAGCTTAGCGGGCTCATCCAACAATGAGCAGTTCTTC

v_gene: TRBV7-9
d_gene: TRBD1
j_gene: TRBJ2-5
abundance: .
CDR3aa: CASSLFLGQQQETQYF
CDR3nt: TGTGCCAGCAGCTTATTTTTGGGACAGCAACAAGAGACCCAGTACTTC

v_gene: TRBV5-1
d_gene: .
j_gene: TRBJ2-7
abundance: .
CDR3aa: CASSVQRSYEQYF
CDR3nt: TGCGCCAGCAGCGTGCAACGCTCCTACGAGCAGTACTTC

v_gene: TRBV9
d_gene: .
j_gene: TRBJ2-3
abundance: .
CDR3aa: CARTRETDTQYF
CDR3nt: TGTGCCAGGACCCGGGAGACAGATACGCAGTATTTT

v_gene: TRBV5-6
d_gene: TRBD1
j_gene: TRBJ1-6
abundance: few
CDR3aa: CASSPGQGNSPLHF
CDR3nt: TGTGCCAGCAGCCCGGGACAGGGGAATTCACCCCTCCACTTT

v_gene: TRBV6-5
d_gene: .
j_gene: TRBJ1-2
abundance: .
CDR3aa: CASSAGFGYGYTF
CDR3nt: TGTGCCAGCAGCGCGGGATTCGGGTATGGCTACACCTTC

v_gene: TRBV7-2
d_gene: TRBD1
j_gene: TRBJ1-2
abundance: once
CDR3aa: CASSLSFTGGVYGYTF
CDR3nt: TGTGCCAGCAGCTTATCATTTACAGGGGGCGTTTATGGCTACACCTTC

v_gene: TRBV28
d_gene: .
j_gene: TRBJ1-1
abundance: .
CDR3aa: CAIAPGEAFF
CDR3nt: TGTGCCATCGCCCCGGGTGAAGCTTTCTTT

v_gene: TRBV7-2
d_gene: .
j_gene: TRBJ1-5
abundance: .
CDR3aa: CASSFFGGSNQPQHF
CDR3nt: TGTGCCAGCAGCTTTTTCGGGGGAAGCAATCAGCCCCAGCATTTT

v_gene: TRBV12-3/TRBV12-4
d_gene: .
j_gene: TRBJ2-2
abundance: .
CDR3aa: CASSLTNTGELFF
CDR3nt: TGTGCCAGCAGTTTAACCAACACCGGGGAGCTGTTTTTT

v_gene: TRBV5-1
d_gene: .
j_gene: TRBJ1-1
abundance: .
CDR3aa: CASSLFGSGTEAFF
CDR3nt: TGCGCCAGCAGCTTGTTCGGATCGGGAACTGAAGCTTTCTTT

v_gene: TRBV14
d_gene: .
j_gene: TRBJ1-5
abundance: once
CDR3aa: CASSRTGNQPQHF
CDR3nt: TGTGCCAGCAGCCGGACGGGGAATCAGCCCCAGCATTTT

v_gene: TRBV5-6
d_gene: .
j_gene: TRBJ1-1
abundance: .
CDR3aa: CASNFRGVSTEAFF
CDR3nt: TGTGCCAGCAATTTCAGAGGGGTAAGCACTGAAGCTTTCTTT

v_gene: TRBV13
d_gene: .
j_gene: TRBJ1-1
abundance: .
CDR3aa: CASSLVQPSPEAFF
CDR3nt: TGTGCCAGCAGCTTAGTACAGCCCTCCCCTGAAGCTTTCTTT

v_gene: TRBV2
d_gene: .
j_gene: TRBJ2-7
abundance: .
CDR3aa: CASGGGVGYEQYF
CDR3nt: TGTGCCAGCGGAGGTGGAGTGGGCTACGAGCAGTACTTC

v_gene: TRBV19
d_gene: .
j_gene: TRBJ2-7
abundance: .
CDR3aa: CASSISGGRYEQYF
CDR3nt: TGTGCCAGTAGTATAAGTGGGGGGCGCTACGAGCAGTACTTC

v_gene: TRBV9
d_gene: TRBD2
j_gene: TRBJ2-1
abundance: .
CDR3aa: CASSVDVGGGGYNEQFF
CDR3nt: TGTGCCAGCAGCGTAGATGTCGGCGGGGGGGGCTACAATGAGCAGTTCTTC

v_gene: TRBV6-5
d_gene: .
j_gene: TRBJ2-5
abundance: .
CDR3aa: CASKGTRSVWETQYF
CDR3nt: TGTGCCAGCAAAGGGACCAGGTCAGTCTGGGAGACCCAGTACTTC

v_gene: TRBV11-1
d_gene: TRBD2
j_gene: TRBJ2-5
abundance: .
CDR3aa: CASRARGVQETQYF
CDR3nt: TGTGCCAGCAGGGCGCGGGGGGTTCAAGAGACCCAGTACTTC

v_gene: TRBV29-1
d_gene: .
j_gene: TRBJ2-5
abundance: .
CDR3aa: CSVEDLEEDYKETQYF
CDR3nt: TGCAGCGTTGAAGATCTTGAAGAGGACTACAAAGAGACCCAGTACTTC

v_gene: TRBV11-2
d_gene: TRBD1
j_gene: TRBJ2-1
abundance: .
CDR3aa: CASSSRTGVQGEQFF
CDR3nt: TGTGCCAGCAGCTCCCGGACAGGCGTACAGGGTGAGCAGTTCTTC

v_gene: TRBV11-3
d_gene: .
j_gene: TRBJ2-3
abundance: .
CDR3aa: CASSSDSTDTQYF
CDR3nt: TGTGCCAGCAGTTCTGATTCAACAGATACGCAGTATTTT

v_gene: TRBV2
d_gene: TRBD2
j_gene: TRBJ2-5
abundance: .
CDR3aa: CASRKEVAGTETQYF
CDR3nt: TGTGCCAGCCGAAAGGAGGTAGCGGGGACAGAGACCCAGTACTTC

v_gene: TRBV27
d_gene: .
j_gene: TRBJ2-2
abundance: .
CDR3aa: CASSLLGTNTGELFF
CDR3nt: TGTGCCAGCAGTTTACTGGGTACGAACACCGGGGAGCTGTTTTTT

v_gene: TRBV6-5
d_gene: TRBD1
j_gene: TRBJ1-6
abundance: once
CDR3aa: CASSYPGTGGSPLHF
CDR3nt: TGTGCCAGCAGTTACCCCGGGACAGGGGGATCACCCCTCCACTTT

v_gene: TRBV5-1
d_gene: .
j_gene: TRBJ1-1
abundance: .
CDR3aa: CASSLSGPYTEAFF
CDR3nt: TGCGCCAGCAGCTTAAGTGGGCCGTACACTGAAGCTTTCTTT

v_gene: TRBV25-1
d_gene: TRBD2
j_gene: TRBJ2-1
abundance: .
CDR3aa: CASSETSGGRYYNEQFF
CDR3nt: TGTGCCAGCAGTGAGACTAGCGGGGGGCGTTACTACAATGAGCAGTTCTTC

v_gene: TRBV4-2
d_gene: TRBD1
j_gene: TRBJ1-2
abundance: .
CDR3aa: CASSQDLGSGGLRYGYTF
CDR3nt: TGTGCCAGCAGCCAAGATCTCGGGTCAGGGGGGCTACGGTATGGCTACACCTTC

v_gene: TRBV5-6
d_gene: .
j_gene: TRBJ2-7
abundance: .
CDR3aa: CASSLRLGMYEQYF
CDR3nt: TGTGCCAGCAGCTTGCGACTTGGAATGTACGAGCAGTACTTC

v_gene: TRBV10-3
d_gene: .
j_gene: TRBJ2-2
abundance: .
CDR3aa: CAISESEGQGDLGETGELFF
CDR3nt: TGTGCCATCAGTGAGTCCGAGGGGCAGGGTGATTTAGGTGAAACCGGGGAGCTGTTTTTT

v_gene: TRBV5-1
d_gene: TRBD1
j_gene: TRBJ1-1
abundance: .
CDR3aa: CASRGRDRANTEAFF
CDR3nt: TGCGCCAGCAGGGGGCGGGACAGGGCGAACACTGAAGCTTTCTTT

v_gene: TRBV5-8
d_gene: .
j_gene: TRBJ1-4
abundance: once
CDR3aa: CASSFYRVDEKLFF
CDR3nt: TGTGCCAGCAGCTTTTACAGGGTCGACGAAAAACTGTTTTTT

v_gene: TRBV7-9
d_gene: .
j_gene: TRBJ1-3
abundance: .
CDR3aa: CASSSRGDVLRNTIYF
CDR3nt: TGTGCCAGCAGCTCGAGGGGGGATGTTCTAAGGAACACCATATATTTT

v_gene: TRBV4-3
d_gene: .
j_gene: TRBJ2-6
abundance: .
CDR3aa: CASSQEDGPLSGSGANVLTF
CDR3nt: TGCGCCAGCAGCCAAGAAGACGGACCCCTCTCGGGCTCTGGGGCCAACGTCCTGACTTTC

v_gene: TRBV28
d_gene: TRBD1
j_gene: TRBJ1-1
abundance: .
CDR3aa: CASSRQGAVTEAFF
CDR3nt: TGTGCCAGCAGCCGACAGGGGGCGGTCACTGAAGCTTTCTTT

v_gene: TRBV19
d_gene: .
j_gene: TRBJ1-1
abundance: .
CDR3aa: CASSIVGVNTEAFF
CDR3nt: TGTGCCAGTAGTATTGTTGGGGTGAACACTGAAGCTTTCTTT

v_gene: TRBV19
d_gene: TRBD1
j_gene: TRBJ1-2
abundance: .
CDR3aa: CASNEAGGNYGYTF
CDR3nt: TGTGCCAGTAATGAGGCAGGGGGCAACTATGGCTACACCTTC

v_gene: TRBV3-1/TRBV3-2
d_gene: .
j_gene: TRBJ2-7
abundance: .
CDR3aa: CASSPKIRISGSYEQYF
CDR3nt: TGTGCCAGCAGCCCGAAAATAAGGATCTCGGGCTCCTACGAGCAGTACTTC

v_gene: TRBV15
d_gene: .
j_gene: TRBJ2-2
abundance: .
CDR3aa: CATSRPGPGANTGELFF
CDR3nt: TGTGCCACCAGCCGCCCTGGTCCGGGCGCGAACACCGGGGAGCTGTTTTTT

v_gene: TRBV15
d_gene: TRBD2
j_gene: TRBJ2-4
abundance: .
CDR3aa: CATSRDLTSGDIQYF
CDR3nt: TGTGCCACCAGCAGAGATCTGACTAGCGGGGACATTCAGTACTTC

v_gene: TRBV10-3
d_gene: .
j_gene: TRBJ1-2
abundance: .
CDR3aa: CAIGLADYGYTF
CDR3nt: TGTGCCATAGGACTGGCGGACTATGGCTACACCTTC

v_gene: TRBV6-1
d_gene: TRBD1
j_gene: TRBJ2-2
abundance: .
CDR3aa: CASSENRGPTGELFF
CDR3nt: TGTGCCAGCAGTGAAAACAGGGGTCCCACCGGGGAGCTGTTTTTT

v_gene: TRBV19
d_gene: TRBD2
j_gene: TRBJ2-2
abundance: few
CDR3aa: CASSSGGENTGELFF
CDR3nt: TGTGCCAGTAGTAGCGGGGGGGAAAACACCGGGGAGCTGTTTTTT

v_gene: TRBV25-1
d_gene: .
j_gene: TRBJ2-7
abundance: .
CDR3aa: CASSGPGDEQYF
CDR3nt: TGTGCCAGCAGTGGCCCAGGGGACGAGCAGTACTTC